The 18 T cell receptor beta chains below come from one sample, sequenced in a study of OX40 agonist ivuxolimab in advanced cancers. This table comes from immunoSEQ multiplex PCR, and its TCRdb copy is limited to in-frame clones, with some not included. Of 60,000 to 70,000 clones in the sample, 70% to 90% were seen once. Sequencing used CD4+ or CD8+ T cells sorted from blood, obtained in a trial of the OX40 agonist ivuxolimab. The origin of the receptors is an adult with an advanced solid tumor such as melanoma, head and neck, liver or kidney cancer.

This clone has only a few counts. The CDR3 DNA reads TGTGCCAGCAGCTTGAGCAGGAACACTGAAGCTTTCTTT. The encoded protein is CASSLSRNTEAFF. This chain connects TRBV5-4 to TRBJ1-1, with D uncertain. Trimming took off 1 base at V and 1 base at J, with 5 bases between the two ends. Per germline, CDR1 SGHNT and CDR2 YYREEE (reference sequence). The CDR3 runs 13 residues.

CDR3 sequence (DNA): TGCGCCAGCAGCTTGGGACATAACTATGGCTACACCTTC. It encodes CASSLGHNYGYTF. The rearrangement joins TRBV5-1 to TRBJ1-2; no reliable D call. Germline CDR1 reads SGHRS; CDR2 reads YFSETQ. The V end was cut by 0 bases, the J end by 1 base, with 4 bases between. CDR3 length: 13 residues.

The rearrangement links TRBV13 to TRBJ2-2; possible D gene TRBD1, 6 bases. The germline V gene has CDR1 PRHDT and CDR2 FYEKMQ (reference sequence). The CDR3 loop spans 17 amino acids. With 0 bases removed from V and 4 bases from J, the gap between germline ends came to 15 bases. The CDR3 bases are TGTGCCAGCAGCTTAGGTCTTTTGGGGGCTTTCACCGGGGAGCTGTTTTTT. This encodes CASSLGLLGAFTGELFF.

The rearrangement joins TRBV11-2 to TRBJ2-7; D not certain. Trimming removed 5 bases at V and 9 bases at J, with 20 bases between. The CDR3 sequence is 14 residues long. Germline values: CDR1 SGHAT, CDR2 FQNNGV. The CDR3 protein is CASSVWAQAIRQYF. The CDR3 nucleotides read TGTGCCAGCAGCGTTTGGGCGCAGGCCATCCGGCAGTACTTC.

V gene TRBV4-2 combines with J gene TRBJ2-7; the match to TRBD2 covers 10 bases. This CDR3 is built from 15 residues. After removal of 1 base from V and 5 bases from J, the junction contained 5 bases not matched to a gene. Germline CDR1 and CDR2: LGHNA and YNFKEQ. DNA for the CDR3: TGTGCCAGCAGCCAAGTAGCGGGGGGACAAAACGAGCAGTACTTC. This gives the protein CASSQVAGGQNEQYF.

The CDR3 sequence: CASSLKGKNTEAFF. DNA for the CDR3: TGTGCCAGCAGCTTGAAGGGAAAGAACACTGAAGCTTTCTTT. The genes are TRBV5-6 and TRBJ1-1; unclear D gene. CDR1 is SGHDT and CDR2 is YYEEEE in the germline V gene. The V end lost 1 base, the J end lost 1 base, and 8 bases lay between the germline ends. The CDR3 has 14 amino acids.

The CDR3 region has the DNA TGCGCCAGCAGGGAGGGGGCGGGGGAGCAGTACTTC. Amino acid sequence: CASREGAGEQYF. The V call is TRBV5-1, the J call TRBJ2-7, with D possibly matching TRBD1 (7 bases). The CDR3 is 12 amino acids. V lost 5 bases, J lost 7 bases, and 13 bases lay in between. Germline V lookup: CDR1 SGHRS, CDR2 YFSETQ.

This chain links TRBV18 with TRBJ2-5; the D gene is possibly TRBD2 (6 bases). The CDR3 totals 15 residues. Germline CDR1 KGHSH, CDR2 LQKENI. V was pared by 3 bases and J by 5 bases, with 16 bases between. CDR3 coding DNA: TGTGCCAGCTCACCTTCAGGACTAATTAGGGAGACCCAGTACTTC. This translates into CASSPSGLIRETQYF.

This chain links TRBV14 with TRBJ2-7, with D possibly TRBD1 on 5 matching bases. CDR3 length: 12 residues. The V and J ends lost 9 bases and 3 bases respectively, with 12 bases between them. CDR1 and CDR2 (germline): SGHDN, FVKESK. This CDR3 is CARRQGHYEQYF. CDR3 DNA sequence: TGTGCCAGGCGACAAGGACACTACGAGCAGTACTTC.

This chain connects TRBV5-5 to TRBJ2-2; 10 bases align to TRBD1. Trimming removed 9 bases from V and 4 bases from J; junction bases left unmatched: 9. This CDR3 is 15 amino acids long. The germline V gene has CDR1 SGHKS and CDR2 YYEKEE (reference sequence). This CDR3 reads CATETGGSGTGELFF. The CDR3 coding sequence is TGTGCCACCGAGACAGGGGGCTCAGGCACCGGGGAGCTGTTTTTT.

The V gene is TRBV2, the J gene TRBJ2-1; 7 bases agree with TRBD2. The germline V gene has CDR1 SNHLY and CDR2 FYNNEI. J gave up 4 bases and V 2 bases, and 5 bases lay outside the gene matches. This CDR3 has 15 amino acids. The CDR3 protein is CASSESSGQYNEQFF. In DNA form, the CDR3 reads TGTGCCAGCAGTGAATCTAGCGGCCAATACAATGAGCAGTTCTTC. Full variable domain (remainder filled in from reference TRBV2 and TRBJ2-1): EPEVTQTPSHQVTQMGQEVILRCVPISNHLYFYWYRQILGQKVEFLVSFYNNEISEKSEIFDDQFSVERPDGSNFTLKIRSTKLEDSAMYFCASSESSGQYNEQFFGPGTRLTVL.

The J gene is TRBJ2-3, the V gene TRBV15; perhaps TRBD2 as D (6 bases). The CDR3 runs to 17 residues. Germline CDR1 reads LNHNV; CDR2 reads YYDKDF (reference sequence). V dropped 0 bases and J dropped 3 bases, with 16 bases sitting between them. The CDR3 loop reads CATSRDLLAGPTDTQYF. CDR3 DNA: TGTGCCACCAGCAGAGATTTACTAGCCGGACCTACAGATACGCAGTATTTT.

The rearrangement uses TRBV11-2 and TRBJ2-1; D not resolved. The CDR3 is 15 amino acids. Germline V lookup: CDR1 SGHAT, CDR2 FQNNGV. Trimming took 5 bases from V and 3 from J, leaving 14 bases between them. CDR3 coding DNA: TGTGCCAGCAGCCACGTCTTCAAGGGCTACAATGAGCAGTTCTTC. It yields the protein CASSHVFKGYNEQFF.

The sample holds one count of this clone. The rearrangement uses TRBV6-6 and TRBJ1-6, with 7 positions matching TRBD1. Trimming cost V 8 bases and J 7 bases; bases outside gene matches: 8. CDR1 and CDR2 (germline): MNHNY, SVGAGI (reference sequence). The CDR3 extends over 14 amino acids. This CDR3 reads CASSLGTENSPLHF. In DNA form, the CDR3 reads TGTGCCAGCTCCTTGGGGACAGAAAATTCACCCCTCCACTTT.

This clone was counted only a few times. This chain links TRBV7-2 with TRBJ2-7; D gene uncertain. CDR3 length equals 13 residues. V lost 1 base and J 7 bases, leaving 11 bases between the germline ends. Germline CDR1 and CDR2: SGHTA and FQGNSA. CDR3 region: CASSLVFSREQYF. The CDR3 region has the DNA TGTGCCAGCAGCTTAGTTTTTTCGCGGGAGCAGTACTTC.

CDR3: CASSQERLESGSVNEQYF. Written as DNA, the CDR3 is TGTGCCAGCAGCCAAGAAAGGCTCGAGAGCGGGAGCGTAAACGAGCAGTACTTC. This chain uses TRBV4-2 with TRBJ2-7; 8 nucleotides line up with TRBD2. Germline CDR1 reads LGHNA; CDR2 reads YNFKEQ. CDR3 length equals 18 residues. The ends lost 0 bases at V and 5 bases at J; junction bases unmatched: 15.

The chain recombines TRBV5-1 with TRBJ1-4; TRBD1 aligns across 7 bases. V dropped 0 bases and J dropped 8; count of bases not matched to a gene: 7. Germline CDR1 and CDR2: SGHRS and YFSETQ. CDR3 length: 15 residues. The CDR3 spells CASSLVGGAKEKLFF. CDR3 nucleotides: TGCGCCAGCAGCTTGGTAGGGGGCGCAAAGGAAAAACTGTTTTTT.

Remarks on this clone: The same CDR3 is also encoded by other DNA sequences in this sample. V usage is TRBV5-1 and J usage is TRBJ2-5; D uncertain. Germline V gives CDR1 SGHRS, CDR2 YFSETQ. Trimming shortened V by 4 bases and J by 2 bases, and 3 bases separated the two germline ends. There are 11 residues in the CDR3. The CDR3 loop reads CASSVQETQYF. The CDR3 nucleotides read TGCGCCAGCAGCGTGCAAGAGACCCAGTACTTC. The full variable domain, with the rest looked up from reference TRBV5-1 and TRBJ2-5, is KAGVTQTPRYLIKTRGQQVTLSCSPISGHRSVSWYQQTPGQGLQFLFEYFSETQRNKGNFPGRFSGRQFSNSRSEMNVSTLELGDSALYLCASSVQETQYFGPGTRLLVL.